This TCR beta chain was sequenced in a study of T cell responses to AZD1222 COVID-19 vaccine. Overall study: Recipients boosted at about 4 weeks or about 12 weeks are pooled.

Repertoires were generated with immunoSEQ multiplex PCR, while TCRdb's copy carries only in-frame clones and drops some. The sample has about 100,000 clones, roughly 84% seen once; the top ten hold about 15%. This clone was observed once. CDR1 and CDR2 (germline): SNHLY, FYNNEI. With 6 bases clipped from V and 8 bases from J, the junction kept 7 bases outside the gene matches. The CDR3 spans 13 residues. The sequences come from peripheral blood, collected on day 0 of AZD1222 vaccination. The chain links TRBV2 to TRBJ1-2; the match to TRBD1 covers 9 bases. The receptor's source is an adult in good health. The CDR3 region has the DNA TGTGCCAGCAGCGGGACAGGGCAAGGGGGCTACACCTTC. Its protein product is CASSGTGQGGYTF. Using reference TRBV2 and TRBJ1-2 for the parts outside the CDR3, the full variable domain is EPEVTQTPSHQVTQMGQEVILRCVPISNHLYFYWYRQILGQKVEFLVSFYNNEISEKSEIFDDQFSVERPDGSNFTLKIRSTKLEDSAMYFCASSGTGQGGYTFGSGTRLTVV.